The 13 T cell receptor beta chains below were found in one sample sequenced in a study of blood T cell repertoires in COVID-19. Sequenced by immunoSEQ multiplex PCR; TCRdb stores in-frame clones only, minus some. The sample lists about 13,000 clones; around 90% were seen once. Material for sequencing was peripheral blood. The receptors were gathered from a human donor in a cohort sampled during active COVID-19.

This chain connects TRBV5-1 to TRBJ2-3; 10 bases fit TRBD2. V lost 1 base to trimming and J lost 5 bases; unmatched junction nucleotides: 4. The CDR3 consists of 15 residues. CDR1 SGHRS and CDR2 YFSETQ come from the germline V gene. The CDR3 here is CASSLKREGQDTQYF. CDR3 nucleotide sequence: TGCGCCAGCAGCTTGAAGCGGGAGGGCCAAGATACGCAGTATTTT.

The gene calls are TRBV20-1 and TRBJ2-3; 12 bases are a match to TRBD2. The germline CDR1 and CDR2 sequences are DFQATT and SNEGSKA (reference sequence). Trimming removed 3 bases from V and 1 base from J; junction bases left unmatched: 8. The length of the CDR3 is 17 residues. Here the CDR3 DNA reads TGCAGTGCTAGTGAACTAGCGGGGGGTGCTGGCACAGATACGCAGTATTTT. Amino acids: CSASELAGGAGTDTQYF.

The chain has TRBV7-2 and TRBJ1-1; 9 bases are a match to TRBD1. From germline, CDR1 is SGHTA and CDR2 FQGNSA. The ends lost 0 bases at V and 2 bases at J; junction bases unmatched: 10. This CDR3 is 18 amino acids long. This CDR3 reads CASSLATGTGIFNTEAFF. CDR3 in DNA: TGTGCCAGCAGCTTAGCTACTGGGACAGGGATTTTCAACACTGAAGCTTTCTTT.

The chain recombines TRBV7-2 with TRBJ1-2, with TRBD1 matching over 8 bases. CDR1 is SGHTA and CDR2 is FQGNSA in the germline V gene. V lost 1 base, J lost 2 bases, and 6 bases stayed unmatched. The length of the CDR3 is 16 residues. The CDR3 sequence: CASSLEGDRPNYGYTF. In DNA form, the CDR3 reads TGTGCCAGCAGCTTAGAGGGGGACAGGCCAAACTATGGCTACACCTTC.

CDR3 sequence: CASSQTGTSFVGELFF. The CDR3 bases are TGTGCCAGCAGCCAAACCGGGACTAGCTTTGTCGGGGAGCTGTTTTTT. This sequence joins TRBV3-1 (or the pseudogene TRBV3-2) and TRBJ2-2; the match to TRBD2 covers 9 bases. CDR3 length equals 16 residues. Germline V lookup: CDR1 LGHDT, CDR2 YNNKEL (reference sequence). Trimming removed 2 bases from V and 7 bases from J; junction bases left unmatched: 8.

V usage is TRBV29-1 and J usage is TRBJ1-6; tentatively, D is TRBD1 (5 bases). Trimming stripped 8 bases from V and 3 bases from J, with 14 bases between. The CDR3 spans 14 residues. Germline assignment: CDR1 SQVTM and CDR2 ANQGSEA. The CDR3 bases are TGCAGCCCCGGGACTCGCTTCTATAATTCACCCCTCCACTTT. Translating it yields CSPGTRFYNSPLHF.

This clone was counted between two and nine times. This chain joins TRBV7-9 and TRBJ2-2; TRBD1 matches 7 bases. V lost 2 bases, J lost 4 bases, and 7 bases stayed unmatched. This CDR3 spans 16 amino acids. Germline V gene lookup returns CDR1 SEHNR and CDR2 FQNEAQ (reference sequence). The CDR3 protein is CASSLTTGASTGELFF. CDR3 coding DNA: TGTGCCAGCAGCTTAACCACAGGGGCGAGCACCGGGGAGCTGTTTTTT.

The chain couples TRBV27 to TRBJ1-1; 7 bases line up with TRBD1. The V segment lost 10 bases and the J segment 7 bases; nucleotides outside the gene matches: 9. CDR3 size: 12 residues. In germline, CDR1 is MNHEY, CDR2 SMNVEV (reference sequence). The CDR3 here is CATSGTVGEAFF. CDR3 DNA: TGTGCCACCTCCGGGACAGTAGGTGAAGCTTTCTTT.

V usage is TRBV23-1 and J usage is TRBJ1-5; D unresolved. TRBV23-1 is classed as an ORF, of uncertain function. V lost 4 bases to trimming and J lost 0 bases, with 16 bases between them. The length of the CDR3 is 17 residues. The CDR3 nucleotides read TGCGCCAGCAGTCGGGCAGGCAGATCTCATAGCAATCAGCCCCAGCATTTT. Amino acids: CASSRAGRSHSNQPQHF.

J is TRBJ2-1 and V is TRBV7-2; 7 bases map to TRBD2. V dropped 6 bases and J dropped 2; count of bases not matched to a gene: 10. There are 16 residues in the CDR3. CDR1 and CDR2 (germline): SGHTA, FQGNSA. DNA for the CDR3: TGTGCCAGCAGGCCACAGAGCGGGGAAACCTACAATGAGCAGTTCTTC. It is translated as CASRPQSGETYNEQFF.

V and J are TRBV29-1 and TRBJ2-2; 7 bases agree with TRBD1. Unmatched junction bases numbered 9, after V lost 5 bases and J lost 3 bases. CDR1 is SQVTM and CDR2 is ANQGSEA in the germline V gene. The CDR3 consists of 15 residues. CDR3 coding DNA: TGCAGCGTTATCCTTAGGGGGCCCCACACCGGGGAGCTGTTTTTT. It translates to CSVILRGPHTGELFF.

In its sample, this clone was seen once. The chain employs TRBV2 and TRBJ1-2; D call uncertain. Trimming took 2 bases from V and 9 from J, leaving 7 bases between them. The CDR3 spans 11 residues. Germline V gene lookup returns CDR1 SNHLY and CDR2 FYNNEI. The CDR3 loop reads CASSELTRYTF. Here the CDR3 DNA reads TGTGCCAGCAGTGAACTAACTCGCTACACCTTC.

This sequence joins TRBV11-2 and TRBJ1-4; D is undetermined. This CDR3 has 15 residues. Germline V gene data show CDR1 as SGHAT and CDR2 as FQNNGV. The V end was cut by 5 bases, the J end by 4 bases, with 14 bases between. The CDR3 sequence: CASSLRWAVNEKLFF. As DNA, the CDR3 is TGTGCCAGCAGCCTCAGATGGGCAGTTAATGAAAAACTGTTTTTT.